This TCR beta chain was sequenced in a study of CD8+CD57+ T cells in acquired aplastic anemia. Study-level background: CD4+ and CD8+ cells, once sorted, gave DNA averaging roughly 3.4 ug. Study-wide results and limits: Statistical testing detected no significant gap in CD8+ Simpson's diversity between patients and controls.

This clonotype was seen a handful of times. The antigen remains unidentified. The germline V gene encodes CDR1 SGHKS and CDR2 YYEKEE (reference sequence). This CDR3 is 12 amino acids long. The V end lost 2 bases, the J end lost 2 bases, and 3 bases lay between the germline ends. Investigators profiled TCR beta VDJ and CDR3 from genomic DNA template. TCRdb reprocessed the reads via MiXCR and lists one record per CDR3 protein. The sample contains approximately 190,000 distinct CDR3 sequences, over 60% of which appear only once. Sequencing was carried out using sorted CD4+, CD8+, or CD8+CD57+ T cells (not recorded which) from PBMCs. This clonotype originated in a human donor with severe aplastic anemia or a healthy control (not recorded which). The rearrangement links TRBV5-5 to TRBJ2-3; D unclear. CDR3 nucleotide sequence: TGTGCCAGCAGCTTCGCCACAGATACGCAGTATTTT. As protein: CASSFATDTQYF.